A selection of T cell receptor beta chains follows, all from one sample in a study of blood T cell repertoires in COVID-19. TCRdb's copy holds only in-frame clones and misses some; the assay was immunoSEQ multiplex PCR. Seen here are hundreds of thousands of clones, about four fifths observed once, and the top ten hold more than 8%. Sequencing was done on a sample of peripheral blood. These receptors came from a woman older than 75 with acute or convalescent COVID-19. CDR3s include the opening cysteine and the closing phenylalanine or tryptophan. Fields, in order: J gene, clone size, V gene, D gene, CDR3 protein, CDR3 DNA. A D gene is named only where the DNA matches it firmly. Size is omitted from some rows. Given values are once, few, many or a class for expanded clones.

J: TRBJ1-2; size: -; V: TRBV6-2/TRBV6-3; D: -; CDR3: CASSPSGTLPNYGYTF; DNA: TGTGCCAGCAGTCCGTCCGGGACACTCCCTAACTATGGCTACACCTTC
J: TRBJ1-4; size: -; V: TRBV4-2; D: TRBD1; CDR3: CASSQPTGGLEKLFF; DNA: TGTGCCAGCAGCCAACCGACAGGGGGCCTTGAAAAACTGTTTTTT
J: TRBJ2-7; size: -; V: TRBV18; D: -; CDR3: CASSPTGTYEQYF; DNA: TGTGCCAGCTCACCTACAGGGACCTACGAGCAGTACTTC
J: TRBJ1-2; size: -; V: TRBV3-1/TRBV3-2; D: -; CDR3: CASSQGAGQIPLTF; DNA: TGTGCCAGCAGCCAAGGGGCAGGACAAATCCCGCTCACCTTC
J: TRBJ2-1; size: -; V: TRBV3-1/TRBV3-2; D: -; CDR3: CASSQDPPRGSYNEQFF; DNA: TGTGCCAGCAGCCAAGATCCCCCACGGGGCTCCTACAATGAGCAGTTCTTC
J: TRBJ2-7; size: -; V: TRBV9; D: -; CDR3: CASTPTTASYEQYF; DNA: TGTGCCAGCACCCCGACGACTGCTTCCTACGAGCAGTACTTC
J: TRBJ1-5; size: -; V: TRBV27; D: TRBD1; CDR3: CASSLHGQGAQPQHF; DNA: TGTGCCAGCAGTTTACACGGACAGGGCGCCCAGCCCCAGCATTTT
J: TRBJ2-5; size: -; V: TRBV10-3; D: -; CDR3: CAISDAPIGTEKTSVETQYF; DNA: TGTGCCATCAGTGATGCTCCCATCGGGACAGAGAAGACTAGCGTGGAGACCCAGTACTTC
J: TRBJ1-5; size: -; V: TRBV5-1; D: -; CDR3: CASSPSGDSNQPQHF; DNA: TGCGCCAGCAGCCCGTCGGGGGATAGCAATCAGCCCCAGCATTTT
J: TRBJ1-6; size: -; V: TRBV27; D: -; CDR3: CASSLKVTMGNSPLHF; DNA: TGTGCCAGCAGTTTAAAAGTGACAATGGGTAATTCACCCCTCCACTTT
J: TRBJ2-1; size: -; V: TRBV19; D: -; CDR3: CASIGAVFHEQFF; DNA: TGTGCCAGTATTGGGGCTGTTTTCCATGAGCAGTTCTTC
J: TRBJ1-2; size: -; V: TRBV29-1; D: TRBD1; CDR3: CSDGTGGGGYTF; DNA: TGCAGCGATGGGACAGGGGGAGGTGGCTACACCTTC
J: TRBJ1-1; size: -; V: TRBV27; D: TRBD1; CDR3: CASRLDRRNMNTEAFF; DNA: TGTGCCAGCAGGTTGGACAGGAGGAATATGAACACTGAAGCTTTCTTT
J: TRBJ2-7; size: once; V: TRBV28; D: -; CDR3: CASSLNPGVGPSEQYF; DNA: TGTGCCAGCAGTTTAAATCCAGGGGTGGGGCCCTCGGAGCAGTACTTC
J: TRBJ1-5; size: -; V: TRBV6-5; D: -; CDR3: CASSYGTTHSNQPQHF; DNA: TGTGCCAGCAGTTACGGGACAACTCATAGCAATCAGCCCCAGCATTTT
J: TRBJ1-2; size: once; V: TRBV9; D: TRBD1; CDR3: CASSVGSGTGDYGYTF; DNA: TGTGCCAGCAGCGTGGGTTCCGGGACAGGGGACTATGGCTACACCTTC
J: TRBJ1-4; size: once; V: TRBV28; D: -; CDR3: CASSLSGGGDEKLFF; DNA: TGTGCCAGCAGTTTATCAGGAGGAGGGGATGAAAAACTGTTTTTT
J: TRBJ1-1; size: -; V: TRBV28; D: -; CDR3: CASSSRGGTFKSTEAFF; DNA: TGTGCCAGCAGTTCAAGGGGGGGGACATTTAAGAGCACTGAAGCTTTCTTT
J: TRBJ1-2; size: -; V: TRBV2; D: -; CDR3: CASSTEQNYGYTF; DNA: TGTGCCAGCAGTACGGAGCAGAACTATGGCTACACCTTC
J: TRBJ1-2; size: -; V: TRBV24-1; D: TRBD1; CDR3: CATSDSRQGNYGYTF; DNA: TGTGCCACCAGTGATTCCCGACAGGGTAACTATGGCTACACCTTC
J: TRBJ1-3; size: -; V: TRBV5-4; D: TRBD1; CDR3: CASSPTGPHSGNTIYF; DNA: TGTGCCAGCAGCCCGACAGGGCCTCACTCTGGAAACACCATATATTTT
J: TRBJ2-2; size: -; V: TRBV5-6; D: TRBD1; CDR3: CASSSRGTGNTGELFF; DNA: TGTGCCAGCAGCTCTAGAGGGACAGGGAACACCGGGGAGCTGTTTTTT
J: TRBJ1-4; size: -; V: TRBV12-3/TRBV12-4; D: -; CDR3: CASSLVGNEKLFF; DNA: TGTGCCAGCAGTTTGGTCGGTAATGAAAAACTGTTTTTT
J: TRBJ1-6; size: -; V: TRBV6-5; D: -; CDR3: CASSSPSSPLHF; DNA: TGTGCCAGCAGCTCCCCCAGTTCACCCCTCCACTTT
J: TRBJ1-4; size: -; V: TRBV9; D: -; CDR3: CASSVGAGPTDEKLFF; DNA: TGTGCCAGCAGCGTAGGGGCGGGTCCAACGGATGAAAAACTGTTTTTT
J: TRBJ2-7; size: once; V: TRBV2; D: TRBD2; CDR3: CASRRTSGDYEQYF; DNA: TGTGCCAGCAGGCGTACTAGCGGGGACTACGAGCAGTACTTC
J: TRBJ1-5; size: many; V: TRBV4-1; D: -; CDR3: CASSPGFAYSNQPQHF; DNA: TGCGCCAGCAGCCCAGGTTTCGCTTATAGCAATCAGCCCCAGCATTTT
J: TRBJ2-3; size: -; V: TRBV15; D: TRBD2; CDR3: CATSRQGGTSGEDTQYF; DNA: TGTGCCACCAGCAGGCAAGGGGGGACTAGCGGGGAGGATACGCAGTATTTT
J: TRBJ2-5; size: -; V: TRBV5-1; D: -; CDR3: CASSPDSGRETQYF; DNA: TGCGCCAGCAGCCCGGACTCCGGAAGGGAGACCCAGTACTTC
J: TRBJ1-1; size: -; V: TRBV6-5; D: -; CDR3: CASSYMNRGAPEAFF; DNA: TGTGCCAGCAGTTACATGAACCGGGGGGCACCTGAAGCTTTCTTT
J: TRBJ2-7; size: -; V: TRBV18; D: -; CDR3: CASSPQGPYEQYF; DNA: TGTGCCAGCTCACCTCAGGGGCCCTACGAGCAGTACTTC
J: TRBJ1-5; size: -; V: TRBV19; D: -; CDR3: CASSKRQTYSNQPQHF; DNA: TGTGCCAGTAGTAAGCGACAGACCTATAGCAATCAGCCCCAGCATTTT
J: TRBJ1-6; size: -; V: TRBV30; D: TRBD1; CDR3: CAWSGRDRGGSPLHF; DNA: TGTGCCTGGAGTGGCCGGGACAGGGGTGGTTCACCCCTCCACTTT
J: TRBJ1-6; size: -; V: TRBV12-3/TRBV12-4; D: TRBD1; CDR3: CATSTGRSPLHF; DNA: TGTGCCACCTCGACAGGGAGGTCACCCCTCCACTTT
J: TRBJ2-7; size: -; V: TRBV15; D: -; CDR3: CATSRDRDNLYEQYF; DNA: TGTGCCACCAGCAGAGATCGTGACAACCTCTACGAGCAGTACTTC
J: TRBJ1-6; size: few; V: TRBV3-1/TRBV3-2; D: -; CDR3: CASSRTDNSPLHF; DNA: TGTGCCAGCAGCCGGACAGATAATTCACCCCTCCACTTT
J: TRBJ2-1; size: -; V: TRBV29-1; D: -; CDR3: CSVLGRPNEQFF; DNA: TGCAGCGTTTTGGGCCGGCCCAATGAGCAGTTCTTC